The sequence of this T cell receptor beta chain was determined in a study of CXCR3-negative and CXCR3-positive naive CD8 T cells (dated by TCRdb to the late 2010s). Study-wide context: In total, about 150 million TRB reads were obtained, which works out to roughly 1.5 +/- 0.3 million reads per library. Data from about ten donors, pooled across two independent experiments, went into the diversity and physicochemical repertoire analyses. Naive subsets from about five donors and memory cells from 3 donors were included in the TRBV-TRBJ cluster analysis. Points the paper makes about the study in general: Surface CD5, linked to self-reactivity in mice, was comparable between naive subsets; TCR interaction strength was therefore also inferred from TRB CDR3 physicochemical properties. Comparably high repertoire diversity was found in both naive subsets, whereas much lower repertoire diversity was found in memory CD8+ T cells. TRB CDR3s from CXCR3-positive naive cells showed higher hydrophobicity (lower Kidera factor 4), lower energy, and higher strength and volume indices than CXCR3-negative naive cells. Freshly isolated PBMCs were used for most assays because CXCR3 expression partially decreased after cryopreservation. Similar TRBV-TRBJ usage was shown by naive CXCR3-negative and CXCR3-positive cells from the same donor, whereas distinct patterns were shown by memory cells.

A remark on this clonotype: This receptor's antigen is unknown.

Each CD8+ T cell subset was flow-sorted in triplicate, and around 300,000 cells per subset were placed directly into RLT lysis buffer. To keep memory contaminants out, a stringent definition of naive CD8+ T cells was applied: CD45RO-CCR7+CD27+CD95-. Using standard density gradient centrifugation, peripheral blood mononuclear cells were isolated from buffy coats. A FACSAria III was used to flow-sort naive CD8+ T cells into CXCR3-negative and CXCR3-positive populations. An RNeasy Mini Kit was used to extract total RNA from the sorted cells. The sequencing machine was a NextSeq 550. The Human TCR Profiling Kit (MiLaboratory) was used to prepare UMI-labeled 5' RACE TRB cDNA libraries. The full amount of extracted RNA was used for cDNA synthesis, and the full amount of resulting cDNA was used for PCR amplification. The libraries were made side by side, with each library going through the same number of PCR cycles. Processing in the source paper ran as follows. With a minimum of two reads required per UMI, MIGEC and MiXCR pulled out about 52,000 +/- 9,100 unique UMI-labeled TRB cDNA molecules from each library. An average of about 40,000 +/- 10,000 functional in-frame TRB CDR3 nucleotide clonotypes without stop codons was found per library. After downsampling to 5000 UMI-labeled TRB molecules per sample, diversity metrics such as normalized Shannon-Wiener and Chao1 were calculated in VDJtools. VDJtools was used to calculate clonotype-size-weighted physicochemical properties of the central five CDR3 residues, namely interaction energy, strength, volume and Kidera factor 4. Based on TCRdb reprocessing of the reads, there is one entry per CDR3 protein sequence, and DNA is missing. TCRdb's processing, not the study's, gives the V and J calls here. This sample's table lists 100,000 to 150,000 distinct CDR3 sequences. Jointly, the top ten make up 0.25% to 0.35% of the sample.

The germline V gene sets CDR1 to SQVTM and CDR2 to ANQGSEA. Reading from cysteine to phenylalanine, the CDR3 counts 13 amino acids. No DNA sequence is on record. This clonotype was sampled from a human donor in good health. Some clones in this sample may be carry-over from other donors' samples. Sequences were obtained from naive CXCR3- CD8+ T cells from blood. This specimen's cell subset or site label, per the study, means: CD45RO-CCR7+CD27+CD95- naive CD8+ T cells lacking CXCR3 (TNR3-). In this chain, TRBV29-1 is recombined with TRBJ2-7; as DNA is missing, the TRBD2 call by TCRdb cannot be tested. CDR3 reads: CSVAWEAGYEQYF.